This T cell receptor beta chain emerged from a study of blood T cell repertoires in COVID-19. About this clone: This specimen includes other DNA sequences encoding the same CDR3.

Measured with immunoSEQ multiplex PCR; TCRdb has only the in-frame clones, and not every one. This table has a few hundred thousand clones, approximately 85% appearing once. V gave up 2 bases and J gave up 7 bases; unmatched junction bases: 2. Germline assignment: CDR1 SGDLS and CDR2 YYNGEE. This CDR3 is 14 amino acids long. This rearrangement joins TRBV9 to TRBJ2-1; 11 bases are shared with TRBD2. Sequenced sample: PBMCs or T cells enriched from blood (not recorded which). This receptor was obtained from a woman aged 25-40 years who had recovered from COVID-19. The CDR3 DNA follows: TGTGCCAGCAGCGTGGGGACTAGCGGTAATGAGCAGTTCTTC. This codes for CASSVGTSGNEQFF.